Included here is one T cell receptor (beta chain) sequence, with context. This sample was taken from a study of cytomegalovirus exposure and HLA in healthy donors. Use of 60 Vbeta and 13 Jbeta primers characterized the PCR. Clones were read by immunoSEQ multiplex PCR, and TCRdb kept only the in-frame ones, dropping some. Of some 270,000 clones in the sample, about 93% were seen once. The source of this sequence is a girl aged 2-10 years in good health and CMV-seronegative. Sequenced sample: PBMCs.

CDR3 region: CASKQGNSNQPQHF. The CDR3, as DNA: TGTGCCAGCAAGCAGGGGAATAGCAATCAGCCCCAGCATTTT. This chain links TRBV28 with TRBJ1-5; D might be TRBD1 (6 bases). This CDR3 spans 14 amino acids. The germline gives CDR1 MDHEN, CDR2 SYDVKM. V was clipped by 7 bases and J by 0 bases, with 10 bases between them.